This TCR beta chain came from a study of T cell responses to AZD1222 COVID-19 vaccine. The method was immunoSEQ multiplex PCR; TCRdb's version includes in-frame clones alone and lacks a portion of them. The data show tens of thousands of clones, with roughly 90% seen just once and just under 2% held by the top ten. Germline-derived CDR1 and CDR2 are DFQATT and SNEGSKA (reference sequence). The CDR3 consists of 13 residues. The V and J ends lost 3 bases and 4 bases respectively, with 10 bases between them. This clonotype was obtained from an adult in good health. This sequence joins TRBV20-1 and TRBJ1-5; no reliable D call. Here the sequenced sample was peripheral blood, taken on day 0 of AZD1222 vaccination. The CDR3 DNA follows: TGCAGTGCTAGTTCACGGGGTAATCAGCCCCAGCATTTT. Encoded protein: CSASSRGNQPQHF.